Below are 25 T cell receptor beta chains sequenced from a single sample in a study of blood T cell repertoires in COVID-19. Libraries were prepared by immunoSEQ multiplex PCR; TCRdb keeps only in-frame clonotypes and omits some of them. The sample records some 110,000 clones, about four fifths being singletons. The sample consisted of peripheral blood. These receptors all stem from a woman aged 55-75 years with acute or convalescent COVID-19.

The chain is built from TRBV2 and TRBJ2-2; a possible D gene is TRBD1 (6 bases). V shed 6 bases and J shed 4 bases, with 12 bases lying between them. The CDR3 consists of 14 residues. The germline gives CDR1 SNHLY, CDR2 FYNNEI. Here the CDR3 reads CASRDQGSTGELFF. The CDR3 nucleotides read TGTGCCAGCAGAGACCAGGGGTCCACCGGGGAGCTGTTTTTT. Using reference TRBV2 and TRBJ2-2 for the parts outside the CDR3, the full variable domain is EPEVTQTPSHQVTQMGQEVILRCVPISNHLYFYWYRQILGQKVEFLVSFYNNEISEKSEIFDDQFSVERPDGSNFTLKIRSTKLEDSAMYFCASRDQGSTGELFFGEGSRLTVL.

This chain joins TRBV12-3 or TRBV12-4 and TRBJ1-6, with D possibly matching TRBD1 (5 bases). This CDR3 comprises 13 residues. V gave up 6 bases and J gave up 10 bases, with 13 bases separating them. DNA for the CDR3: TGTGCCAGCAGCGCGACGGGGGACTCACCCCTCCACTTT. Residues: CASSATGDSPLHF.

The chain combines TRBV28 with TRBJ1-2; the match to TRBD1 covers 7 bases. The CDR3 has 12 amino acids. Looked up from germline, CDR1 is MDHEN and CDR2 is SYDVKM. Trimming at V came to 10 bases and at J to 3 bases, leaving 5 bases not matched to a gene. This CDR3 is CATTGVDYGYTF. The CDR3 DNA sequence: TGTGCCACTACAGGGGTTGACTATGGCTACACCTTC.

The chain links TRBV10-3 to TRBJ2-7; D gene unclear. V lost 0 bases and J lost 6, with 9 bases in between. CDR3 length: 13 amino acids. The germline V gene has CDR1 ENHRY and CDR2 SYGVKD. The CDR3 nucleotides are TGTGCCATCAGTGAGTCTAACTCGCCCGAGCAGTACTTC. As protein: CAISESNSPEQYF.

This clone was observed a single time. The J gene is TRBJ1-2, the V gene TRBV27, with D uncertain. Per germline, CDR1 MNHEY and CDR2 SMNVEV (reference sequence). The CDR3 consists of 14 residues. Trimming pared 5 bases from V and 2 bases from J, leaving 12 bases between. This CDR3 reads CASSPGRRNYGYTF. The DNA for the CDR3 is TGTGCCAGCAGTCCGGGGAGGAGAAACTATGGCTACACCTTC.

The chain employs TRBV7-2 and TRBJ2-1; 8 bases fit TRBD2. The V gene end was trimmed by 0 bases and the J gene end by 2 bases; junction bases not matched to a gene: 3. Germline lookup yields CDR1 SGHTA and CDR2 FQGNSA. CDR3 length: 16 residues. The CDR3 coding sequence is TGTGCCAGCAGCTTAGCAGCGGGGGCGACCTACAATGAGCAGTTCTTC. The encoded protein is CASSLAAGATYNEQFF.

The V call is TRBV5-1, the J call TRBJ1-3; D possibly corresponds to TRBD1 (5 bases). This CDR3 is 16 amino acids long. V lost 4 bases, J lost 0 bases, and 14 bases lay in between. CDR1 is SGHRS and CDR2 is YFSETQ in the germline V gene. The CDR3 sequence: CASSPQEGNSGNTIYF. The CDR3 DNA is TGCGCCAGCAGCCCCCAGGAGGGGAACTCTGGAAACACCATATATTTT. The variable domain in full, completed from reference TRBV5-1 and TRBJ1-3, reads KAGVTQTPRYLIKTRGQQVTLSCSPISGHRSVSWYQQTPGQGLQFLFEYFSETQRNKGNFPGRFSGRQFSNSRSEMNVSTLELGDSALYLCASSPQEGNSGNTIYFGEGSWLTVV.

This clone was picked up one time. This chain links TRBV18 with TRBJ2-3; TRBD2 matches at 9 bases. Germline V gene lookup returns CDR1 KGHSH and CDR2 LQKENI. The CDR3 sequence is 18 residues long. Germline trimming cut 3 bases from V and 2 bases from J; bases unmatched to any gene: 12. CDR3 loop: CASSPLDRLAGYTDTQYF. DNA of the CDR3: TGTGCCAGCTCACCTCTAGATCGGCTAGCGGGATACACAGATACGCAGTATTTT.

A few counts support this clone. The chain links TRBV27 to TRBJ1-1, with D uncertain. Trimming took off 6 bases at V and 2 bases at J, with 13 bases between the two ends. There are 14 residues in the CDR3. Germline-derived CDR1 and CDR2 are MNHEY and SMNVEV (reference sequence). CDR3 sequence: CASSLRGFNTEAFF. CDR3 DNA sequence: TGTGCCAGCAGCTTACGCGGCTTTAACACTGAAGCTTTCTTT.

This clone was counted once. The chain combines TRBV7-9 with TRBJ1-4, with 7 bases that match TRBD1. The CDR3 loop spans 16 amino acids. Germline trimming cut 6 bases from V and 8 bases from J; bases unmatched to any gene: 15. CDR1 is SEHNR, CDR2 FQNEAQ, per germline (reference sequence). CDR3 nucleotides: TGTGCCAGCAGGAATGACGGTACAGGGGATATCGAAAAACTGTTTTTT. Translated: CASRNDGTGDIEKLFF.

The chain carries TRBV10-3 and TRBJ2-2, with a weak D call TRBD1 (5 bases). CDR1 is ENHRY, CDR2 SYGVKD, per germline. CDR3 length: 16 amino acids. The V gene lost 5 bases and the J gene lost 4 bases, with 17 bases spanning the gap. The CDR3 reads CAISPMVGQGTGELFF. Here the CDR3 DNA reads TGTGCCATCAGTCCGATGGTAGGGCAGGGCACCGGGGAGCTGTTTTTT.

A single count supports this clone. The V call is TRBV5-1, the J call TRBJ1-2; tentatively, D is TRBD1 (6 bases). The CDR3 sequence is 13 residues long. Trimming left V 4 bases short and J 6 bases short, with 13 bases between. Germline values: CDR1 SGHRS, CDR2 YFSETQ. Here the CDR3 DNA reads TGCGCCAGCAGCCGGGACACGCAGGATGGCTACACCTTC. Protein product: CASSRDTQDGYTF.

The genes are TRBV11-2 and TRBJ1-2; maybe TRBD1 (6 bases). The CDR3 length is 16 residues. In germline, CDR1 is SGHAT, CDR2 FQNNGV. Trimming left V 5 bases short and J 5 bases short, with 21 bases between. In DNA, the CDR3 is TGTGCCAGCAGCCCAAACCCCCGCGGACAGATTTATGGCTACACCTTC. This codes for CASSPNPRGQIYGYTF.

V and J are TRBV18 and TRBJ1-5; D perhaps matches TRBD1 (6 bases). The germline V and J ends were trimmed by 3 bases and 0 bases, with 12 bases remaining between them. Germline CDR1 is KGHSH and CDR2 is LQKENI. This CDR3 region has 16 residues. The CDR3 here is CASSPGRGSSNQPQHF. In nucleotides, the CDR3 is TGTGCCAGCTCACCCGGCAGGGGAAGTAGCAATCAGCCCCAGCATTTT.

The chain recombines TRBV15 with TRBJ2-7; D gene ambiguous. CDR1 is LNHNV, CDR2 YYDKDF, per germline (reference sequence). V was clipped by 0 bases and J by 0 bases, with 6 bases between them. CDR3 length equals 14 residues. The CDR3 loop is CATSRDALSYEQYF. CDR3 coding DNA: TGTGCCACCAGCAGAGATGCACTCTCCTACGAGCAGTACTTC.

Only one count was recorded for this clone. V is TRBV4-2 and J is TRBJ1-1; 10 nucleotides match TRBD1. The CDR3 length is 15 residues. V shed 2 bases, J shed 3 bases, and the junction held 3 bases outside the gene matches. CDR1 is LGHNA and CDR2 is YNFKEQ in the germline V gene. The DNA of the CDR3 is TGTGCCAGCAGCCAAAGGGACAGGGGAGACACTGAAGCTTTCTTT. This encodes CASSQRDRGDTEAFF.

The chain couples TRBV27 to TRBJ2-7, with D perhaps matching TRBD1 (6 bases). V gave up 5 bases and J gave up 1 base, with 24 bases separating them. This CDR3 comprises 18 residues. Germline V gene sequence: CDR1 MNHEY, CDR2 SMNVEV (reference sequence). The CDR3 nucleotides are TGTGCCAGCAGTATAAAACTAAACACAGGGCTCAAGTCCTACGAGCAGTACTTC. It encodes CASSIKLNTGLKSYEQYF.

CDR3 nucleotides: TGTGCCAGCAGTGAAGACACCGGGACAGGTTACGAGCAGTACTTC. This gives the protein CASSEDTGTGYEQYF. This chain uses TRBV6-1 with TRBJ2-7; 8 bases align to TRBD1. V dropped 1 base and J dropped 4; count of bases not matched to a gene: 6. The CDR3 loop spans 15 amino acids. Looked up from germline, CDR1 is MNHNS and CDR2 is SASEGT.

The V gene is TRBV7-9, the J gene TRBJ1-4, with a tentative D call TRBD1 (5 bases). There are 13 residues in the CDR3. Per the germline V gene, CDR1 is SEHNR and CDR2 is FQNEAQ (reference sequence). V gave up 4 bases and J gave up 10 bases, with 13 bases separating them. The CDR3 DNA reads as TGTGCCAGCAGCTCTCAGGGAACAGGAAAACTGTTTTTT. Translation: CASSSQGTGKLFF.

The V gene is TRBV9, the J gene TRBJ2-5; weak D call: TRBD1 (6 bases). The germline CDR1 and CDR2 sequences are SGDLS and YYNGEE. Trimming stripped 0 bases from V and 5 bases from J, with 11 bases between. CDR3 length: 14 residues. The CDR3: CASSVGGGRETQYF. The CDR3 DNA follows: TGTGCCAGCAGCGTAGGAGGGGGTAGGGAGACCCAGTACTTC.

The chain employs TRBV3-1 (or the pseudogene TRBV3-2) and TRBJ1-4; D not certain. Between the trimmed V and J ends, which lost 4 bases and 8 bases, there was a span of 14 bases. The CDR3 has 14 amino acids. The V gene's germline CDR1 is LGHDT and CDR2 YNNKEL (reference sequence). As DNA, the CDR3 is TGTGCCAGCAGCCCATGGGAGGAATTCGAAAAACTGTTTTTT. Translated: CASSPWEEFEKLFF.

This clone was counted a few times. The gene calls are TRBV10-1 and TRBJ1-1, with TRBD1 matching 9 bases. Germline lookup yields CDR1 WNHNN and CDR2 SYGVQD (reference sequence). The CDR3 has 12 amino acids. The J segment lost 7 bases and the V segment lost 8 bases, leaving 5 bases of the junction unmatched. This CDR3 reads CASSDRGNEAFF. The CDR3 region has the DNA TGCGCCAGCTCTGACAGGGGGAATGAAGCTTTCTTT.

The rearrangement uses TRBV13 and TRBJ2-1; D tentatively fits TRBD1 or TRBD2 (9 bases each). CDR1 is PRHDT and CDR2 is FYEKMQ in the germline V gene (reference sequence). The CDR3 totals 19 residues. V lost 5 bases and J lost 4, with 27 bases in between. The CDR3 coding sequence is TGTGCCAGCAGCGAGACAGGGGGGTTAGCGGGAGTTGCATACAATGAGCAGTTCTTC. This gives the protein CASSETGGLAGVAYNEQFF.

The chain has TRBV4-1 and TRBJ2-1; the match to TRBD2 covers 10 bases. The CDR3 contains 16 residues. Germline lookup yields CDR1 MGHRA and CDR2 YSYEKL. V shed 0 bases, J shed 5 bases, and the junction held 4 bases outside the gene matches. The DNA for the CDR3 is TGCGCCAGCAGCCAAGATGGGAGCGGGGGGGACAATGAGCAGTTCTTC. The encoded protein is CASSQDGSGGDNEQFF.

The genes are TRBV7-8 and TRBJ2-3; 8 nucleotides align to TRBD2. Germline V lookup: CDR1 SGHVS, CDR2 FQNEAQ. The CDR3 covers 16 residues. The J segment lost 0 bases and the V segment lost 4 bases, leaving 6 bases of the junction unmatched. CDR3 sequence reads: CASSSRGGTSTDTQYF. The CDR3 DNA is TGTGCCAGCAGCTCCCGGGGGGGGACTAGCACAGATACGCAGTATTTT. The full variable domain, its missing parts supplied by reference TRBV7-8 and TRBJ2-3, is GAGVSQSPRYKVAKRGQDVALRCDPISGHVSLFWYQQALGQGPEFLTYFQNEAQLDKSGLPSDRFFAERPEGSVSTLKIQRTQQEDSAVYLCASSSRGGTSTDTQYFGPGTRLTVL.